The 3 T cell receptor beta chains in this list originate from one sample, sequenced in a study of blood T cell repertoires in COVID-19. Sequencing used immunoSEQ multiplex PCR; TCRdb keeps in-frame clones, though not all of them. The table includes 220,000 or so clones, roughly 89% detected once. The sample consisted of PBMCs or T cells enriched from blood (not recorded which). These receptors came from a young man who had been exposed to COVID-19.

J is TRBJ2-3 and V is TRBV6-2 or TRBV6-3, with D possibly matching TRBD2 (5 bases). Germline-derived CDR1 and CDR2 are MNHEY and SVGEGT. The V end lost 4 bases, the J end lost 0 bases, and 14 bases lay between the germline ends. The CDR3 length is 16 residues. The CDR3 DNA is TGTGCCAGCAGTTCAATAGCGAGGACTAGCACAGATACGCAGTATTTT. This codes for CASSSIARTSTDTQYF.

The J gene is TRBJ1-1, the V gene TRBV4-1, with D possibly matching TRBD1 (5 bases). CDR1 is MGHRA, CDR2 YSYEKL, per germline. Between the trimmed V and J ends, which lost 1 base and 4 bases, there was a span of 13 bases. There are 15 residues in the CDR3. The CDR3 spells CASSQGHRSFTEAFF. For the CDR3, the DNA is TGCGCCAGCAGCCAAGGACACAGGTCTTTCACTGAAGCTTTCTTT.

The chain has TRBV10-3 and TRBJ1-2, with a tentative D call TRBD1 (5 bases). This CDR3 is 12 amino acids long. The germline V gene has CDR1 ENHRY and CDR2 SYGVKD. V was shortened by 4 bases and J by 5 bases, with 8 bases between the two germline ends. CDR3 coding DNA: TGTGCCATCAGTGGACAGACATATGGCTACACCTTC. This sequence encodes CAISGQTYGYTF.